This section outlines one TCR beta chain sequence together with its context. Germline assignment: CDR1 SGHRS and CDR2 YFSETQ. This CDR3 comprises 15 residues. Trimming at V came to 0 bases and at J to 6 bases, leaving 5 bases not matched to a gene. The sample belongs to a study of blood T cell repertoires in COVID-19. Study-level background: The study drew acute and convalescent COVID-19 samples from the United States, Italy and Spain. Nucleic acid was either cDNA or gDNA, and it came from T cells, B-cell-depleted T cells, or PBMCs.

As handled by the study authors: Reference gene primer amplification gave nucleated cell count estimates. Produced via immunoSEQ multiplex PCR; TCRdb's table is partial and in-frame only. That table supplies the V and J calls and clone size; D and trimming were determined from the DNA. This repertoire shows about 210,000 clones, less than 90% found once; its top ten account for approximately 0.7%. This chain links TRBV5-1 with TRBJ2-1; 8 bases agree with TRBD1. The sample taken for sequencing was peripheral blood. The TCR was taken from a man between 40 and 49 years old with acute or convalescent COVID-19. CDR3 amino acids: CASSLVGTGGNEQFF. The CDR3 region has the DNA TGCGCCAGCAGCTTGGTTGGGACAGGTGGCAATGAGCAGTTCTTC.